The 5 T cell receptor beta chains presented below share a single source sample, sequenced in a study of graft-versus-host responses after intestinal transplantation. Measured with immunoSEQ multiplex PCR; TCRdb has only the in-frame clones, and not every one. The repertoire holds tens of thousands of clones, 94% seen once, with around 0.2% in the top ten. Their antigens are not known. Sequences were derived from unstimulated CD4+ T cells sorted from spleen or lymph node cells, sampled before transplant. These receptor sequences come from a human donor who was the organ donor for an intestinal transplant.

The chain joins TRBV27 to TRBJ2-3, with 10 bases fitting TRBD1. Germline-derived CDR1 and CDR2 are MNHEY and SMNVEV (reference sequence). V lost 6 bases to trimming and J lost 1 base; unmatched junction nucleotides: 7. The CDR3 is 16 residues long. The CDR3 protein is CASRRQGAFGTDTQYF. CDR3 bases: TGTGCCAGCAGACGACAGGGGGCGTTTGGCACAGATACGCAGTATTTT.

The chain couples TRBV4-3 to TRBJ2-7, with D perhaps TRBD1 (6 bases). This CDR3 is built from 15 residues. Trimming pared 1 base from V and 3 bases from J, leaving 13 bases between. CDR1 and CDR2 (germline): LGHNA, YSLEER. CDR3 in DNA: TGCGCCAGCAGCCAAGTCGACAGACAGGACTACGAGCAGTACTTC. Residues: CASSQVDRQDYEQYF.

The rearrangement links TRBV28 to TRBJ2-5, with 9 positions matching TRBD1. Germline V gene lookup returns CDR1 MDHEN and CDR2 SYDVKM. The V segment lost 4 bases and the J segment 4 bases; nucleotides outside the gene matches: 7. The length of the CDR3 is 15 residues. The CDR3 region is CASSSPGQGTETQYF. The DNA of the CDR3 is TGTGCCAGCAGTTCCCCTGGACAGGGGACAGAGACCCAGTACTTC.

The rearrangement uses TRBV27 and TRBJ1-1; 8 bases map to TRBD1. V lost 5 bases, J lost 0 bases, and 5 bases stayed unmatched. Germline CDR1 and CDR2: MNHEY and SMNVEV (reference sequence). This CDR3 has 15 amino acids. Here the CDR3 reads CASSPDRVLNTEAFF. The CDR3 bases are TGTGCCAGCAGTCCGGACAGGGTCCTGAACACTGAAGCTTTCTTT.

The chain has TRBV14 and TRBJ1-1, with no clear D. Trimming cost V 3 bases and J 1 base, with 12 bases left between them. The CDR3 covers 15 residues. Germline assignment: CDR1 SGHDN and CDR2 FVKESK. The CDR3 is CASSQLRPTNTEAFF. The CDR3 DNA sequence: TGTGCCAGCAGCCAGCTTAGACCGACGAACACTGAAGCTTTCTTT.